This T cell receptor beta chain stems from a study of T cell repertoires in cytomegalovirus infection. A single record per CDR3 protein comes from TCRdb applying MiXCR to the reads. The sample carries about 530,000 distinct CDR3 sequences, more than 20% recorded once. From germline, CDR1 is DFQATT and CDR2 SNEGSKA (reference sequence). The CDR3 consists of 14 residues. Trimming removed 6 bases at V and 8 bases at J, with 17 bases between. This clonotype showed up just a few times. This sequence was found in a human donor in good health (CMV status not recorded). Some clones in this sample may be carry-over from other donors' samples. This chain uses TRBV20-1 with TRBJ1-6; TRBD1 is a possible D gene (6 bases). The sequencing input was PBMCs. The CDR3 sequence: CSATQGSIDSPLHF. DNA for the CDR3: TGCAGTGCGACGCAGGGGTCGATCGATTCACCCCTCCACTTT.